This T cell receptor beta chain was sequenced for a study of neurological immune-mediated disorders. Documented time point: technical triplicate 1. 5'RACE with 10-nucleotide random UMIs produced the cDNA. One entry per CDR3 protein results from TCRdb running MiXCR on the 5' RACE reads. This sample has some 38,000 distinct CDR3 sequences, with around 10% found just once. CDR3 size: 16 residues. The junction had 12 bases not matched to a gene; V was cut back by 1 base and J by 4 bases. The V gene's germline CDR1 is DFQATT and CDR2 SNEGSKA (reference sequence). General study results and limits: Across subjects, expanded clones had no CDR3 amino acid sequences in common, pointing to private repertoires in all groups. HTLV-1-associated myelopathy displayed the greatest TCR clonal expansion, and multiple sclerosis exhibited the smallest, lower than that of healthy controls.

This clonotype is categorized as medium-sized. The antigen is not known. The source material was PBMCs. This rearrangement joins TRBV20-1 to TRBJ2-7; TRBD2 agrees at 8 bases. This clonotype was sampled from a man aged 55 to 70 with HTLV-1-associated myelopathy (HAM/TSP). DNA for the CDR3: TGCAGTGCTAGAGCCGCGGGGGGCGGGAGTGGTTACGAGCAGTACTTC. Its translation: CSARAAGGGSGYEQYF.